This T cell receptor beta chain came from a study of blood T cell repertoires in COVID-19. About the study: Donors in the United States, Italy and Spain gave samples during acute or convalescent COVID-19. PBMCs, B-cell-depleted T cells, or T cells provided the cDNA or gDNA that made up the material.

This CDR3 is built from 13 residues. Germline V gene data show CDR1 as SGHAT and CDR2 as FQNNGV. The V and J ends lost 4 bases and 7 bases respectively, with 14 bases between them. The authors' processing: Reference gene primer amplification gave estimated nucleated cell counts. This table comes from immunoSEQ multiplex PCR, and its TCRdb copy is limited to in-frame clones, with some not included. V and J calls and clone size are copied from that table; D and trimming were computed from the DNA. The table shows 390,000 or so clones, with 90% occurring only once. V and J are TRBV11-2 and TRBJ2-7; tentatively, D is TRBD2 (6 bases). Material for sequencing was peripheral blood. The source is a young man with active or convalescent COVID-19. As DNA, the CDR3 is TGTGCCAGCAGCTCCTGGGACTCGCGGGAGCAGTACTTC. Residues: CASSSWDSREQYF.